The entry that follows covers one T cell receptor (beta chain) sequence. This sample was included in a study of OX40 agonist ivuxolimab in advanced cancers. Study-level information: Partial responses, seen in three patients, involved one hepatocellular carcinoma and two cutaneous melanomas.

Data came from immunoSEQ multiplex PCR; TCRdb stores just in-frame clones and leaves some out. This sample has 55,000 to 70,000 clones, with about 88% found just once. V gave up 5 bases and J gave up 1 base; unmatched junction bases: 5. Looked up from germline, CDR1 is SGHTA and CDR2 is FQGTGA. This CDR3 contains 16 residues. This TCR derives from an adult with an advanced solid tumor such as melanoma, head and neck, liver or kidney cancer. The sample was CD4+ or CD8+ T cells sorted from blood, taken in a trial of the OX40 agonist ivuxolimab. V is TRBV7-3 and J is TRBJ2-2, with TRBD2 identical over 9 bases. The CDR3 coding sequence is TGTGCCAGCAGCAGCGCTAGCGGGAAGAACACCGGGGAGCTGTTTTTT. Its protein is CASSSASGKNTGELFF. The full variable domain, with the rest looked up from reference TRBV7-3 and TRBJ2-2, is GAGVSQTPSNKVTEKGKYVELRCDPISGHTALYWYRQSLGQGPEFLIYFQGTGAADDSGLPNDRFFAVRPEGSVSTLKIQRTERGDSAVYLCASSSASGKNTGELFFGEGSRLTVL.